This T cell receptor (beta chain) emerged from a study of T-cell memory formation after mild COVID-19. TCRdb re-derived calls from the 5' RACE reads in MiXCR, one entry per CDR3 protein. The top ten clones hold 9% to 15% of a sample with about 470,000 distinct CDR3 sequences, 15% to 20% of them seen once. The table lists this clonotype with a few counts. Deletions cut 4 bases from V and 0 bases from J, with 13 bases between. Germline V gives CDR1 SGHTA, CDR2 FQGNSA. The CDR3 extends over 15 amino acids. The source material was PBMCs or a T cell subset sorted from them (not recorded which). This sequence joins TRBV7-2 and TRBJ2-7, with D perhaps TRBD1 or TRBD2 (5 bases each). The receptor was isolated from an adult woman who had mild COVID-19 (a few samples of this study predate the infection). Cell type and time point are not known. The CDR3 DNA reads TGTGCCAGCAGCTCGACGCCGGGACCCTCCTACGAGCAGTACTTC. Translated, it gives CASSSTPGPSYEQYF.